Below are 31 T cell receptor beta chains sequenced from a single sample in a study of identical twins. A single record per CDR3 protein comes from TCRdb applying MiXCR to the 5' RACE reads. The table records some 790,000 distinct CDR3 sequences, around a sixth of them present only once. The same data also went into a second study, on T cells expressing NK-cell markers.

The sample was PBMCs. Receptor source: a woman aged 18-35 years in good health.

This clonotype was counted only a few times. The rearrangement joins TRBV10-3 to TRBJ1-2; D is possibly TRBD1 (6 bases). V gave up 0 bases and J gave up 4 bases, with 9 bases separating them. The CDR3 covers 14 residues. The germline CDR1 and CDR2 sequences are ENHRY and SYGVKD. The CDR3 spells CAISESVTGYGYTF. DNA for the CDR3: TGTGCCATCAGTGAGTCCGTGACAGGCTATGGCTACACCTTC.

This clonotype was counted a single time. No conserved phenylalanine or tryptophan ends this CDR3, so it is likely a read error. The rearrangement links TRBV10-3 to TRBJ2-1, with 13 bases fitting TRBD2. The germline gives CDR1 ENHRY, CDR2 SYGVKD. The V and J ends lost 1 base and 10 bases, in that order; junction bases with no gene match: 7. The CDR3 totals 16 residues. The CDR3, as DNA: TGTGCCATCAGTGAGTTACCGGGACTAGCGGGGAACGAGCAGTTCATC. It yields the protein CAISELPGLAGNEQFI.

This clonotype was seen at least ten times. CDR3 DNA sequence: TGTGCCAGCACGTGGGCCCTCCGGACCGACCTGAATGAAAAACTGTTTTTT. Its protein product is CASTWALRTDLNEKLFF. The chain couples TRBV6-1 to TRBJ1-4; D gene ambiguous. This CDR3 spans 17 amino acids. Germline assignment: CDR1 MNHNS and CDR2 SASEGT. The V gene lost 7 bases and the J gene lost 5 bases, with 23 bases spanning the gap.

As DNA, the CDR3 is TGTGCCAGCAGCTTAGGCCAGGGGGCGCAAAGCTACGAGCAGTACTTC. Amino acids: CASSLGQGAQSYEQYF. J is TRBJ2-7 and V is TRBV7-9; TRBD1 matches 8 bases. The CDR3 totals 16 residues. Germline V gene data show CDR1 as SEHNR and CDR2 as FQNEAQ (reference sequence). The J segment lost 3 bases and the V segment lost 1 base, leaving 8 bases of the junction unmatched.

This clonotype has a handful of counts. The chain couples TRBV7-9 to TRBJ2-3; the D gene is possibly TRBD1 (6 bases). V lost 5 bases and J lost 4, with 16 bases in between. The CDR3 is 15 residues long. Germline values: CDR1 SEHNR, CDR2 FQNEAQ (reference sequence). The CDR3 DNA reads TGTGCCAGCAGCCCCGGACAGAAAGAGGCAGATACGCAGTATTTT. Its translation: CASSPGQKEADTQYF.

The chain employs TRBV30 and TRBJ2-1; 8 nucleotides match TRBD2. Trimming at V came to 0 bases and at J to 10 bases, leaving 11 bases not matched to a gene. CDR1 and CDR2 from the germline V gene are GTSNPN and SVGIG (reference sequence). This CDR3 spans 15 amino acids. The CDR3 sequence: CAWSVTHAGGREQFF. The CDR3 DNA sequence: TGTGCCTGGAGTGTAACCCACGCGGGGGGCCGGGAGCAGTTCTTC.

This rearrangement joins TRBV5-1 to TRBJ2-3, with D possibly matching TRBD2 (6 bases). Between the trimmed V and J ends, which lost 2 bases and 2 bases, there was a span of 9 bases. The length of the CDR3 is 14 residues. Germline V gene lookup returns CDR1 SGHRS and CDR2 YFSETQ. The CDR3 loop is CASSFKDYTDTQYF. Written as DNA, the CDR3 is TGCGCCAGCAGCTTCAAGGACTACACAGATACGCAGTATTTT. The complete variable domain, with remaining parts taken from reference TRBV5-1 and TRBJ2-3, reads KAGVTQTPRYLIKTRGQQVTLSCSPISGHRSVSWYQQTPGQGLQFLFEYFSETQRNKGNFPGRFSGRQFSNSRSEMNVSTLELGDSALYLCASSFKDYTDTQYFGPGTRLTVL.

The table lists this clonotype with a few counts. The CDR3 nucleotides are TGCAGTGCTAGTCTGCGTAGCGGGTTGGAGACCCAGTACTTC. Encoded protein: CSASLRSGLETQYF. V usage is TRBV20-1 and J usage is TRBJ2-5, with 7 bases identical to TRBD2. The V gene end was trimmed by 3 bases and the J gene end by 5 bases; junction bases not matched to a gene: 9. Germline lookup yields CDR1 DFQATT and CDR2 SNEGSKA (reference sequence). This CDR3 has 14 amino acids.

Only a few counts were recorded for this clonotype. V and J are TRBV12-3 or TRBV12-4 and TRBJ2-3; TRBD2 might be the D (6 bases). The germline V and J ends were trimmed by 6 bases and 5 bases, with 18 bases remaining between them. This CDR3 comprises 15 residues. The chain's CDR3 is CASREGGVRGDTQYF. CDR3 coding DNA: TGTGCCAGCAGAGAAGGCGGGGTCCGCGGAGATACGCAGTATTTT.

This clonotype was recorded a few times. The chain has TRBV15 and TRBJ2-7; possibly TRBD2 for D (6 bases). CDR1 and CDR2 from the germline V gene are LNHNV and YYDKDF (reference sequence). Between the trimmed V and J ends, which lost 0 bases and 0 bases, there was a span of 9 bases. The CDR3 is 15 amino acids. The CDR3 region is CATSRDQEGSYEQYF. For the CDR3, the DNA is TGTGCCACCAGCAGAGATCAGGAGGGCTCCTACGAGCAGTACTTC.

This clonotype was seen only a few times. The chain joins TRBV12-3 or TRBV12-4 to TRBJ2-1, with D hard to call. This CDR3 spans 14 amino acids. The V and J ends lost 8 bases and 0 bases respectively, with 11 bases between them. The CDR3 here is CASVRKNSYNEQFF. The CDR3 region has the DNA TGTGCCAGCGTGCGCAAGAACTCCTACAATGAGCAGTTCTTC.

The rearrangement uses TRBV20-1 and TRBJ2-7; TRBD2 aligns across 13 bases. The CDR3 totals 15 residues. V was clipped by 4 bases and J by 7 bases; unmatched bases: 10. In germline, CDR1 is DFQATT, CDR2 SNEGSKA (reference sequence). DNA of the CDR3: TGCAGTGCTACTGGGACTAGCGGGGCCCCCCGAGAGCAGTACTTC. Translated: CSATGTSGAPREQYF.

This clonotype was counted only a few times. This rearrangement joins TRBV12-3 or TRBV12-4 to TRBJ2-3; no definite D call. The V and J ends lost 8 bases and 3 bases respectively, with 6 bases between them. The CDR3 is made up of 11 amino acids. The CDR3 sequence is CASLQTDTQYF. The CDR3, as DNA: TGTGCCAGCCTACAAACAGATACGCAGTATTTT.

The chain employs TRBV2 and TRBJ1-4; D is possibly TRBD1 (5 bases). This CDR3 comprises 13 residues. Trimming took off 5 bases at V and 7 bases at J, with 11 bases between the two ends. The germline CDR1 and CDR2 sequences are SNHLY and FYNNEI. The CDR3 nucleotides read TGTGCCAGCAGTTTTGTAGGGGCTGAAAAACTGTTTTTT. Protein: CASSFVGAEKLFF. The full variable domain, rest sourced from reference TRBV2 and TRBJ1-4, is EPEVTQTPSHQVTQMGQEVILRCVPISNHLYFYWYRQILGQKVEFLVSFYNNEISEKSEIFDDQFSVERPDGSNFTLKIRSTKLEDSAMYFCASSFVGAEKLFFGSGTQLSVL.

This clonotype came up a few times. The rearrangement links TRBV29-1 to TRBJ2-1; 10 bases are shared with TRBD1. V shed 6 bases, J shed 7 bases, and the junction held 6 bases outside the gene matches. This CDR3 contains 13 residues. Per the germline V gene, CDR1 is SQVTM and CDR2 is ANQGSEA. In DNA, the CDR3 is TGCAGCGTGGATGGGACAGGGGTAAATGAGCAGTTCTTC. Encoded protein: CSVDGTGVNEQFF.

This clonotype was seen more than once but under ten times. This CDR3 is CASSYKTSGFTDTQYF. CDR3 sequence (DNA): TGTGCCAGCAGCTATAAGACTAGCGGTTTCACAGATACGCAGTATTTT. The rearrangement uses TRBV7-2 and TRBJ2-3, with 9 positions matching TRBD2. The CDR3 totals 16 residues. V was clipped by 4 bases and J by 2 bases; unmatched bases: 7. Germline V gene sequence: CDR1 SGHTA, CDR2 FQGNSA. The complete variable domain, with remaining parts taken from reference TRBV7-2 and TRBJ2-3, reads GAGVSQSPSNKVTEKGKDVELRCDPISGHTALYWYRQSLGQGLEFLIYFQGNSAPDKSGLPSDRFSAERTGGSVSTLTIQRTQQEDSAVYLCASSYKTSGFTDTQYFGPGTRLTVL.

The V call is TRBV29-1, the J call TRBJ2-1, with 8 bases fitting TRBD2. The junction had 5 bases not matched to a gene; V was cut back by 4 bases and J by 0 bases. Germline lookup yields CDR1 SQVTM and CDR2 ANQGSEA. The CDR3 sequence is 15 residues long. CDR3: CSVVTSGSSYNEQFF. CDR3 coding DNA: TGCAGCGTTGTTACTAGCGGTTCCTCCTACAATGAGCAGTTCTTC.

The chain is built from TRBV7-8 and TRBJ2-3, with TRBD2 identical over 10 bases. This CDR3 region has 15 residues. V gave up 3 bases and J gave up 4 bases; unmatched junction bases: 4. Germline assignment: CDR1 SGHVS and CDR2 FQNEAQ. The CDR3 loop reads CASSFLAGAADTQYF. The CDR3 bases are TGTGCCAGCAGCTTTCTAGCGGGAGCGGCAGATACGCAGTATTTT.

This clonotype was seen only a few times. The chain has TRBV7-2 and TRBJ2-1; 12 bases align to TRBD2. V trimming: 5 bases; J trimming: 12 bases; junction bases outside the gene matches: 8. Germline V gives CDR1 SGHTA, CDR2 FQGNSA. The CDR3 is made up of 14 amino acids. CDR3 bases: TGTGCCAGCAGCCCCTCTAGCGGGAGGGGGGGGCAGTTCTTC. It is translated as CASSPSSGRGGQFF.

The V gene is TRBV27, the J gene TRBJ1-4, with 10 bases matching TRBD1. The ends lost 5 bases at V and 7 bases at J; junction bases unmatched: 7. CDR3 length: 15 residues. Germline CDR1 MNHEY, CDR2 SMNVEV (reference sequence). This CDR3 is CASSPRTGGFEKLFF. DNA for the CDR3: TGTGCCAGCAGTCCCCGGACAGGGGGTTTTGAAAAACTGTTTTTT.

In this sample, this clonotype turned up a few times. The V call is TRBV20-1, the J call TRBJ2-5; D is undetermined. In germline, CDR1 is DFQATT, CDR2 SNEGSKA (reference sequence). The CDR3 contains 12 residues. V was shortened by 3 bases and J by 5 bases, with 10 bases between the two germline ends. CDR3 nucleotides: TGCAGTGCTAGTAGGGCTGGGGAGACCCAGTACTTC. Translation gives CSASRAGETQYF.

This sequence joins TRBV11-1 and TRBJ2-5; no firm D call. CDR1 and CDR2 (germline): SGHAT, FQDESV (reference sequence). This CDR3 is built from 12 residues. With 5 bases removed from V and 2 bases from J, the gap between germline ends came to 6 bases. This CDR3 reads CASSGQQETQYF. As DNA, the CDR3 is TGTGCCAGCAGCGGCCAACAAGAGACCCAGTACTTC.

The chain employs TRBV6-1 and TRBJ2-7; 11 bases match TRBD1. CDR3 size: 15 residues. Per germline, CDR1 MNHNS and CDR2 SASEGT. Trimming cost V 1 base and J 6 bases; bases outside gene matches: 5. The CDR3 DNA is TGTGCCAGCAGTGAAGGGGGACAGGGGGGCAGCGAGCAGTACTTC. Its protein is CASSEGGQGGSEQYF.

V gene TRBV4-3 combines with J gene TRBJ2-3; 10 bases are shared with TRBD1. Trimming removed 7 bases from V and 2 bases from J; junction bases left unmatched: 9. CDR3 length equals 16 residues. Germline CDR1 reads LGHNA; CDR2 reads YSLEER. This chain's CDR3 is CASTPTGGKVTDTQYF. In DNA, the CDR3 is TGCGCCAGCACCCCGACAGGGGGCAAGGTCACAGATACGCAGTATTTT.

The CDR3, as DNA: TGTGCCAGCAGCTCGGGTAACAGGCTCCGGCTGTTTTTT. It is translated as CASSSGNRLRLFF. The chain recombines TRBV12-3 or TRBV12-4 with TRBJ1-4; a possible D gene is TRBD1 (5 bases). The CDR3 has 13 residues. V was pared by 6 bases and J by 14 bases, with 19 bases between.

The chain couples TRBV11-2 to TRBJ2-1, with D hard to call. Germline V gene data show CDR1 as SGHAT and CDR2 as FQNNGV. Trimming took 4 bases from V and 0 from J, leaving 10 bases between them. The CDR3 sequence is 15 residues long. This chain's CDR3 is CASSYYAVSYNEQFF. The CDR3 DNA sequence: TGTGCCAGCAGCTACTACGCGGTCTCCTACAATGAGCAGTTCTTC. Full variable domain (rest looked up from reference TRBV11-2 and TRBJ2-1): EAGVAQSPRYKIIEKRQSVAFWCNPISGHATLYWYQQILGQGPKLLIQFQNNGVVDDSQLPKDRFSAERLKGVDSTLKIQPAKLEDSAVYLCASSYYAVSYNEQFFGPGTRLTVL.

This clonotype was counted only a few times. V and J are TRBV9 and TRBJ2-5, with 8 bases that match TRBD2. The CDR3 totals 16 residues. Germline trimming cut 4 bases from V and 3 bases from J; bases unmatched to any gene: 11. Germline-derived CDR1 and CDR2 are SGDLS and YYNGEE. The CDR3 region has the DNA TGTGCCAGCAGCCCGGGGGGGGCGGGAGACAAAGAGACCCAGTACTTC. Translated, it gives CASSPGGAGDKETQYF.

This clonotype was seen many times. The chain recombines TRBV12-3 or TRBV12-4 with TRBJ2-2; weak D call: TRBD2 (6 bases). The CDR3 has 15 amino acids. The V end was cut by 6 bases, the J end by 4 bases, with 15 bases between. In DNA, the CDR3 is TGTGCCAGCAGCGTGAGCGGGTCGGGCACCGGGGAGCTGTTTTTT. Protein: CASSVSGSGTGELFF.

V usage is TRBV6-1 and J usage is TRBJ2-2; D remains ambiguous. This CDR3 has 13 residues. V was trimmed by 4 bases and J by 1 base, leaving 4 bases between them. Germline values: CDR1 MNHNS, CDR2 SASEGT. CDR3 nucleotide sequence: TGTGCCAGCAGTGTCATGAACACCGGGGAGCTGTTTTTT. Protein sequence: CASSVMNTGELFF.

This clonotype was seen more than once but under ten times. This sequence joins TRBV6-5 and TRBJ1-1, with D unclear. The germline gives CDR1 MNHEY, CDR2 SVGAGI. V was shortened by 2 bases and J by 7 bases, with 5 bases between the two germline ends. The CDR3 length is 11 residues. In DNA form, the CDR3 reads TGTGCCAGCAGTTACGATGATGAAGCTTTCTTT. Encoded protein: CASSYDDEAFF.

A few counts support this clonotype. The chain is built from TRBV12-3 or TRBV12-4 and TRBJ1-1, with 7 bases aligning to TRBD1. V was clipped by 6 bases and J by 5 bases; unmatched bases: 15. The CDR3 totals 16 residues. CDR3 sequence (DNA): TGTGCCAGCAGCCAACCACAGGGGCGCCGGATGACTGAAGCTTTCTTT. As protein: CASSQPQGRRMTEAFF.